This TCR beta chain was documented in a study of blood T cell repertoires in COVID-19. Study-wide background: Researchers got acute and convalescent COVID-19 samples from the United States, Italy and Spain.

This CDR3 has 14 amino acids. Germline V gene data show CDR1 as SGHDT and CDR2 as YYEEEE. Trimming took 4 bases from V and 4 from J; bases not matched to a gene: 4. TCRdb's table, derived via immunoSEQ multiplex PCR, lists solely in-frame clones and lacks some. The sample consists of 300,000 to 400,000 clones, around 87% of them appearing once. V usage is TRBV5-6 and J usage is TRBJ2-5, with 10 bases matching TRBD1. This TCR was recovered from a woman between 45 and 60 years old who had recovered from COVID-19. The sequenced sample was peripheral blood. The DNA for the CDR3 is TGTGCCAGCAGCGTGACAGGGGGCGGAGAGACCCAGTACTTC. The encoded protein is CASSVTGGGETQYF.